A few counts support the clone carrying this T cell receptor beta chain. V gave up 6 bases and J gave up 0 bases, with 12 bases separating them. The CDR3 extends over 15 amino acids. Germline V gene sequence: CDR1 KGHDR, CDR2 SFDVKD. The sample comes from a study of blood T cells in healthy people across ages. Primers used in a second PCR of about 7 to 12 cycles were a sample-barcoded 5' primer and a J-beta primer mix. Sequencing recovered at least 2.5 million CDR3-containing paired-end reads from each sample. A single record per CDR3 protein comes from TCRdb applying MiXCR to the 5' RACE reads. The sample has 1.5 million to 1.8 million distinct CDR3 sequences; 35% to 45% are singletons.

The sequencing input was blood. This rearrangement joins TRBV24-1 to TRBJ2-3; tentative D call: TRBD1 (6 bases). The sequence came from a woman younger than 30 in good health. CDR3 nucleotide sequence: TGTGCCACCAGTAACAGGGATCTAAGCACAGATACGCAGTATTTT. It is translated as CATSNRDLSTDTQYF.